The clone carrying this T cell receptor (beta chain) was seen at least ten times. Its antigen is not identified. Germline values: CDR1 LNHDA, CDR2 SQIVND (reference sequence). This CDR3 comprises 16 residues. Losses at the gene ends were 0 bases for V and 7 bases for J; bases not matched to a gene: 5. These data are taken from a study of breast tumors, draining lymph nodes, adjacent tissues. Findings of the study overall: Tumor TCR diversity was below lymph nodes but above nontumor tissue. Data only fit, rather than demonstrated, lymph node origin of most tumor T cells. Data fit most tumor T cells coming from lymph node, expanding in tumor.

In TCRdb, the multiplex PCR reads were re-called with MiXCR into one record per CDR3 protein. Of about 180,000 distinct CDR3 sequences listed, roughly a third are singletons. Breast cancer patients provided tissue from their axillary draining lymph nodes. The source material was axillary lymph node tissue. The TCR originated in a female donor with breast cancer. Some clones in this sample may be carry-over from other donors' samples. V is TRBV19 and J is TRBJ2-1; 11 bases are shared with TRBD2. CDR3 nucleotides: TGTGCCAGTAGTATAGATACGACTAGCGGGATGAATGAGCAGTTCTTC. Protein sequence: CASSIDTTSGMNEQFF.